The clone carrying this TCR beta chain was counted a few times. The antigen remains unidentified. The data are from a study of T cell responses to AZD1222 COVID-19 vaccine. General study results and limits: AZD1222 recipients seropositive at baseline numbered only 6 or 7. Clonal diversity was possibly underestimated, and white British individuals and females predominated among donors.

Clones were read by immunoSEQ multiplex PCR, and TCRdb kept only the in-frame ones, dropping some. The sample yields 110,000 to 150,000 clones, 88% seen once. The sample here was peripheral blood, taken 28 days after the second AZD1222 dose. This clonotype originated in an adult who received the AZD1222 COVID-19 vaccine.

The CDR3 spells CASRGAGRNTGELFF. The CDR3 nucleotides are TGTGCCAGCCGCGGAGCAGGGAGGAACACCGGGGAGCTGTTTTTT. V usage is TRBV2 and J usage is TRBJ2-2; D is perhaps TRBD1 or TRBD2 (5 bases each). CDR3 size: 15 residues. Trimming removed 8 bases at V and 1 base at J, with 14 bases between. CDR1 is SNHLY, CDR2 FYNNEI, per germline.